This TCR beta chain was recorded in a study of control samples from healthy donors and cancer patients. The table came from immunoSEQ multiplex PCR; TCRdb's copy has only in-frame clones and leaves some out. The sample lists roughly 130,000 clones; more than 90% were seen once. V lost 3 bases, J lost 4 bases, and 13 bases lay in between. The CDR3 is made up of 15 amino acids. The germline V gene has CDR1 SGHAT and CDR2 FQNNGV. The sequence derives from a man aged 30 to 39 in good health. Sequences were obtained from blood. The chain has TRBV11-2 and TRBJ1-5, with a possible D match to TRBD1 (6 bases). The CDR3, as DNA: TGTGCCAGCAGCTTGGGGACAAACAGAAATCAGCCCCAGCATTTT. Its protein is CASSLGTNRNQPQHF.